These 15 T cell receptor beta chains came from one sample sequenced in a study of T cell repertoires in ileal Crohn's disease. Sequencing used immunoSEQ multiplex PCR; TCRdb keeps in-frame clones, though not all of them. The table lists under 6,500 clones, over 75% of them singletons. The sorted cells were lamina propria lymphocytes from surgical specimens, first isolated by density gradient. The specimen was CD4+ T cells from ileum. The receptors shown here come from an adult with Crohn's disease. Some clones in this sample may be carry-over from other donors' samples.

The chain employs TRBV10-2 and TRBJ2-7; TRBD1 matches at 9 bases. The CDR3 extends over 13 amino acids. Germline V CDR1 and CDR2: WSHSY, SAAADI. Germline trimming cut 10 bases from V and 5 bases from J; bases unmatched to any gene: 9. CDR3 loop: CAIQRGQGHEQYF. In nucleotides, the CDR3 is TGCGCCATACAGAGGGGACAGGGCCACGAGCAGTACTTC.

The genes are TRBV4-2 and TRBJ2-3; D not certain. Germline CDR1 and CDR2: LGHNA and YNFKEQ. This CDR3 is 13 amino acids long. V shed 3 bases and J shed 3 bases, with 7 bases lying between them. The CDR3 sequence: CASSQFSTDTQYF. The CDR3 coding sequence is TGTGCCAGCAGCCAGTTTAGTACAGATACGCAGTATTTT.

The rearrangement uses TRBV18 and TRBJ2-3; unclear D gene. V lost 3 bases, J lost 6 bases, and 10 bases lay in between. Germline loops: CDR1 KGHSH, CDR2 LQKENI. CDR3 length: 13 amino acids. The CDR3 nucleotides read TGTGCCAGCTCACCGAACGGGTGGGATACGCAGTATTTT. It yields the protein CASSPNGWDTQYF.

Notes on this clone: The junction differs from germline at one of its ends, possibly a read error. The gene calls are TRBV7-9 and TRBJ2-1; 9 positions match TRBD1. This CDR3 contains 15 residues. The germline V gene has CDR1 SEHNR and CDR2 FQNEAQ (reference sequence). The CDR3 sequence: CASSPGTGSFNEQFF. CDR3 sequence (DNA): TGTGCCAGCAGCCCTGGGACAGGGTCCTTCAATGAGCAGTTCTTC. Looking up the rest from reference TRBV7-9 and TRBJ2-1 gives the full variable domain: DTGVSQNPRHKITKRGQNVTFRCDPISEHNRLYWYRQTLGQGPEFLTYFQNEAQLEKSRLLSDRFSAERPKGSFSTLEIQRTEQGDSAMYLCASSPGTGSFNEQFFGPGTRLTVL.

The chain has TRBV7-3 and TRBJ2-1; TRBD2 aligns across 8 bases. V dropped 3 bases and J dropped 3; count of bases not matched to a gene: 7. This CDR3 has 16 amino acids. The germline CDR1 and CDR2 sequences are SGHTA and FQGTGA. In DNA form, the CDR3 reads TGTGCCAGCAGCTTCCAAGCGGGAGCGAACTACAATGAGCAGTTCTTC. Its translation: CASSFQAGANYNEQFF. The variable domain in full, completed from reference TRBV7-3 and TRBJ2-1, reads GAGVSQTPSNKVTEKGKYVELRCDPISGHTALYWYRQSLGQGPEFLIYFQGTGAADDSGLPNDRFFAVRPEGSVSTLKIQRTERGDSAVYLCASSFQAGANYNEQFFGPGTRLTVL.

CDR3 DNA sequence: TGCGCCAGCAGTCCCGACAGGGCGAACACCGGGGAGCTGTTTTTT. Its translation: CASSPDRANTGELFF. The genes are TRBV5-1 and TRBJ2-2; TRBD1 agrees at 7 bases. This CDR3 contains 15 residues. Germline loops: CDR1 SGHRS, CDR2 YFSETQ. Trimming cost V 5 bases and J 0 bases; bases outside gene matches: 4.

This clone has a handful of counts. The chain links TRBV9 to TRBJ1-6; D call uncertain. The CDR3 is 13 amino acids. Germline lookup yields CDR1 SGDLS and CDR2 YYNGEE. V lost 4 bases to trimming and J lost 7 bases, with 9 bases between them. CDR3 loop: CASSTFLNSPLHF. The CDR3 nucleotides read TGTGCCAGCAGCACTTTCTTGAATTCACCCCTCCACTTT. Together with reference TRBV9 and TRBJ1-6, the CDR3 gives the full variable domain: DSGVTQTPKHLITATGQRVTLRCSPRSGDLSVYWYQQSLDQGLQFLIQYYNGEERAKGNILERFSAQQFPDLHSELNLSSLELGDSALYFCASSTFLNSPLHFGNGTRLTVT.

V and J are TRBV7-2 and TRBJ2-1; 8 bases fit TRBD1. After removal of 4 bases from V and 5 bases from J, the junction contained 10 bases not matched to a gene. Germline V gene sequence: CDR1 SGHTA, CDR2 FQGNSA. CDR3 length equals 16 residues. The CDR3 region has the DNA TGTGCCAGCAGCTCCTTGGGACAGGCCTACAACAATGAGCAGTTCTTC. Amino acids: CASSSLGQAYNNEQFF.

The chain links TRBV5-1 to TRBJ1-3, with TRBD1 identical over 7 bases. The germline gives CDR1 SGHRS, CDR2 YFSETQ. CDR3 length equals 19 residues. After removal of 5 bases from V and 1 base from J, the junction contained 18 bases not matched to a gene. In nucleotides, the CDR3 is TGCGCCAGCAGAGAGGGAGTCGGCGGGACAGACGGTTCTGGAAACACCATATATTTT. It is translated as CASREGVGGTDGSGNTIYF.

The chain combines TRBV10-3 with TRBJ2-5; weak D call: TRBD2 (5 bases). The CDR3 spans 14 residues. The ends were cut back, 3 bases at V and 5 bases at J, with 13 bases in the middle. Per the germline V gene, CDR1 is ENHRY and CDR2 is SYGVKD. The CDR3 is CAISDSSGLETQYF. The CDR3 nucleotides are TGTGCCATCAGTGACTCAAGCGGTCTGGAGACCCAGTACTTC.

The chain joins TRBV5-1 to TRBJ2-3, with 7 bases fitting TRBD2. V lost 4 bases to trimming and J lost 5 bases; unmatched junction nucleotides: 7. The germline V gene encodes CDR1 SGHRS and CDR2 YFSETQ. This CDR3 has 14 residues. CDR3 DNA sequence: TGCGCCAGCAGCCTAGAAAGCGGGATAGATACGCAGTATTTT. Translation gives CASSLESGIDTQYF.

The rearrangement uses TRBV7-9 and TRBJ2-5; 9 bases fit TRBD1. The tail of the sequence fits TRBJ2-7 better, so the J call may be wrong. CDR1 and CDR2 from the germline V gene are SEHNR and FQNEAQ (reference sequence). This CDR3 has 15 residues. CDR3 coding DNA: TGTGCCAGCAGCATGTTACAGGGGGCCTCCTACGAGCAGTACTTC. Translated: CASSMLQGASYEQYF.

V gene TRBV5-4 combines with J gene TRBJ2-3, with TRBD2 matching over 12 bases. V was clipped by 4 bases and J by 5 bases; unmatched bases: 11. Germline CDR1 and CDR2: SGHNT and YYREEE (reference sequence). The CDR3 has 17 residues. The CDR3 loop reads CASSLRRASGRVDTQYF. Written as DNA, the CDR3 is TGTGCCAGCAGCCTAAGAAGGGCTAGCGGGAGGGTAGATACGCAGTATTTT. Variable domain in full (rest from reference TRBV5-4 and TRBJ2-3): ETGVTQSPTHLIKTRGQQVTLRCSSQSGHNTVSWYQQALGQGPQFIFQYYREEENGRGNFPPRFSGLQFPNYSSELNVNALELDDSALYLCASSLRRASGRVDTQYFGPGTRLTVL.

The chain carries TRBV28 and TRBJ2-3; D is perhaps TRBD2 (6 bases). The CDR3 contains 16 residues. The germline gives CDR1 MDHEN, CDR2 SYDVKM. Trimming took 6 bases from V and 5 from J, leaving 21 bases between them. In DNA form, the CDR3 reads TGTGCCAGCAGCCTGCCGGGGACCCCCGGGAGAGATACGCAGTATTTT. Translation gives CASSLPGTPGRDTQYF.

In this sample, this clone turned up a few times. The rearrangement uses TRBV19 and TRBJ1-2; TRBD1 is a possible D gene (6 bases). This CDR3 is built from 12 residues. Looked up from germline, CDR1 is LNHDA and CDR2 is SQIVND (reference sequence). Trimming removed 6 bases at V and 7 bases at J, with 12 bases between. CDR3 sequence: CASSAGVGGYTF. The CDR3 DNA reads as TGTGCCAGTAGCGCAGGGGTTGGTGGCTACACCTTC. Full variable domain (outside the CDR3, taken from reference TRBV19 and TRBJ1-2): DGGITQSPKYLFRKEGQNVTLSCEQNLNHDAMYWYRQDPGQGLRLIYYSQIVNDFQKGDIAEGYSVSREKKESFPLTVTSAQKNPTAFYLCASSAGVGGYTFGSGTRLTVV.